These 9 T cell receptor beta chains originate from one sample sequenced in a study of blood T cell repertoires in COVID-19. Generated by immunoSEQ multiplex PCR, the TCRdb table keeps only in-frame clones and is missing some. The table records about 220,000 clones, 75% to 85% of them present only once. Sequenced material: peripheral blood. The receptors here all came from a human donor in a cohort sampled during active COVID-19.

V is TRBV5-1 and J is TRBJ2-5; D not resolved. The CDR3 spans 13 residues. V was shortened by 0 bases and J by 1 base, with 4 bases between the two germline ends. Germline V CDR1 and CDR2: SGHRS, YFSETQ. This CDR3 is CASSLDSQETQYF. The CDR3 nucleotides are TGCGCCAGCAGCTTGGACAGCCAAGAGACCCAGTACTTC.

The V gene is TRBV18, the J gene TRBJ1-3; D call uncertain. V lost 3 bases and J 2 bases, leaving 14 bases between the germline ends. The length of the CDR3 is 16 residues. Germline CDR1 KGHSH, CDR2 LQKENI. CDR3 bases: TGTGCCAGCTCACCCGAGGCCCTTGGTACTGGAAACACCATATATTTT. Its protein is CASSPEALGTGNTIYF.

The rearrangement uses TRBV29-1 and TRBJ1-1; maybe TRBD1 (6 bases). This CDR3 contains 14 residues. The V end lost 5 bases, the J end lost 1 base, and 14 bases lay between the germline ends. Germline lookup yields CDR1 SQVTM and CDR2 ANQGSEA. The CDR3 here is CSVQLVGGNTEAFF. The CDR3, as DNA: TGCAGCGTTCAATTGGTAGGGGGGAACACTGAAGCTTTCTTT.

The J gene is TRBJ1-2, the V gene TRBV28; TRBD1 agrees at 9 bases. Losses at the gene ends were 3 bases for V and 7 bases for J; bases not matched to a gene: 6. From germline, CDR1 is MDHEN and CDR2 SYDVKM. The CDR3 consists of 14 residues. Here the CDR3 DNA reads TGTGCCAGCAGTTTGGGGACAGGGTACCTTGGCTACACCTTC. Protein product: CASSLGTGYLGYTF.

V and J are TRBV11-1 and TRBJ1-1, with TRBD1 as a possible D gene (5 bases). This CDR3 is 14 amino acids long. Trimming took off 2 bases at V and 2 bases at J, with 9 bases between the two ends. From germline, CDR1 is SGHAT and CDR2 FQDESV (reference sequence). CDR3 sequence reads: CASSLQGGNTEAFF. As DNA, the CDR3 is TGTGCCAGCAGCTTACAGGGAGGCAACACTGAAGCTTTCTTT.

The chain carries TRBV21-1 and TRBJ2-1; whether TRBD2, the table's D call, matches the DNA was not checked. TRBV21-1 has pseudogene status. This CDR3 has 15 amino acids. The CDR3: CASRERAPPYNEQFF. For the CDR3, the DNA is TGTGCCAGCAGGGAGCGGGCGCCTCCATACAATGAGCAGTTCTTC.

The V gene is TRBV6-6, the J gene TRBJ2-7, with a weak D call TRBD1 (5 bases). The CDR3 is 14 amino acids. CDR1 is MNHNY, CDR2 SVGAGI, per germline (reference sequence). V was shortened by 5 bases and J by 3 bases, with 14 bases between the two germline ends. The CDR3 DNA sequence: TGTGCCAGCAGTCCCTACGACAGTAGCTACGAGCAGTACTTC. Encoded protein: CASSPYDSSYEQYF.

The chain uses TRBV6-5 and TRBJ2-7; TRBD2 agrees at 9 bases. Germline V lookup: CDR1 MNHEY, CDR2 SVGAGI. There are 14 residues in the CDR3. Trimming removed 7 bases from V and 7 bases from J; junction bases left unmatched: 11. The CDR3 sequence: CASTSGASRGEQYF. In nucleotides, the CDR3 is TGTGCCAGCACTAGCGGGGCCTCTAGGGGGGAGCAGTACTTC.

In its sample, this clone was seen once. The chain couples TRBV13 to TRBJ2-7, with a possible D match to TRBD2 (6 bases). The CDR3 runs 15 residues. The ends were cut back, 5 bases at V and 4 bases at J, with 18 bases in the middle. Germline V gene lookup returns CDR1 PRHDT and CDR2 FYEKMQ (reference sequence). The chain's CDR3 is CASSPPGSAGYEQYF. The CDR3 DNA sequence: TGTGCCAGCAGCCCCCCGGGCAGTGCGGGGTACGAGCAGTACTTC.